This TCR beta chain is from a study of T-cell reconstitution after alpha-beta-depleted transplantation in children. Study-level results: Surviving thymic progenitors and recipient T cells were the source of high TCRbeta diversity at day 60 in some patients. T-cell counts and diversity at one year following transplant were attributed mainly to newly produced T cells. Several hundred expanded graft clones reportedly supplied alpha-beta T cells about two months after transplant.

The V end lost 2 bases, the J end lost 6 bases, and 18 bases lay between the germline ends. The germline gives CDR1 SGHRS, CDR2 YFSETQ. This CDR3 region has 17 residues. Preparation of the TCRbeta library used unique molecular identifiers. TCRdb independently ran MiXCR on the PCR reads; one entry per CDR3 protein. The sample shows roughly 240,000 distinct CDR3 sequences, just under 8.5% of them seen only once. In this sample, this clonotype turned up many times. Its antigen is currently unknown. The chain joins TRBV5-1 to TRBJ1-6; perhaps TRBD1 as D (6 bases). This receptor was taken from a male patient aged 5 to 17 who had a stem cell transplant for acute lymphoblastic leukemia, so the T cells may come from the graft donor. The sequencing here drew on PBMCs, mostly from graft donor cells, taken 180 days after TCRalphabeta/CD19-depleted stem cell transplant. Written as DNA, the CDR3 is TGCGCCAGCAGCTTCGGGAACAGGGAAATAATTAATTCACCCCTCCACTTT. Its protein product is CASSFGNREIINSPLHF.